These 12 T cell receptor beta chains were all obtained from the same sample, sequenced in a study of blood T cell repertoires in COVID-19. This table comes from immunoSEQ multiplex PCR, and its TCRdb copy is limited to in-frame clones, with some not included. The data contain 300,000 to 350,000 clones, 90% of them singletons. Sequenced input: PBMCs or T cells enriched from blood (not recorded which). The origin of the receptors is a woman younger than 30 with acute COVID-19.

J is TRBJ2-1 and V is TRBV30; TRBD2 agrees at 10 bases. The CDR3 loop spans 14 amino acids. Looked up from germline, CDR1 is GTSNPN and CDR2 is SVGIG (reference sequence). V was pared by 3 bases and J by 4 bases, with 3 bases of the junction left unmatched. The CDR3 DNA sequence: TGTGCCTGGAGGCTAGCGGGAGAGTACAATGAGCAGTTCTTC. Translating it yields CAWRLAGEYNEQFF.

This chain's CDR3 is CASSRADGSNQPQHF. The CDR3 bases are TGTGCCAGCAGTCGAGCAGACGGGAGCAATCAGCCCCAGCATTTT. The chain employs TRBV27 and TRBJ1-5; unclear D gene. The CDR3 consists of 15 residues. V lost 5 bases and J lost 1, with 12 bases in between. Germline CDR1 and CDR2: MNHEY and SMNVEV (reference sequence).

The CDR3 protein is CASSERESGNQPQHF. The CDR3 DNA sequence: TGTGCCAGCAGTGAAAGGGAGTCGGGCAATCAGCCCCAGCATTTT. The chain links TRBV2 to TRBJ1-5; no firm D call. The germline V gene encodes CDR1 SNHLY and CDR2 FYNNEI. The CDR3 length is 15 residues. V was trimmed by 2 bases and J by 2 bases, leaving 10 bases between them.

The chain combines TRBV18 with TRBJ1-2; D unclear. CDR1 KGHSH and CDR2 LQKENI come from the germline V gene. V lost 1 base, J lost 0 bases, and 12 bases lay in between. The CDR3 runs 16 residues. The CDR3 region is CASSPQEGSANYGYTF. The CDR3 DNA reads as TGTGCCAGCTCACCACAAGAGGGCAGCGCTAACTATGGCTACACCTTC.

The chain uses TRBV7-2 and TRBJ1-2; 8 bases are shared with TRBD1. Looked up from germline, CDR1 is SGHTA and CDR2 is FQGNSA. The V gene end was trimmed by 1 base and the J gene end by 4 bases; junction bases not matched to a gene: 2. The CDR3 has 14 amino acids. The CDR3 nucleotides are TGTGCCAGCAGCTTAGGACAGGGGAGCTATGGCTACACCTTC. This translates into CASSLGQGSYGYTF.

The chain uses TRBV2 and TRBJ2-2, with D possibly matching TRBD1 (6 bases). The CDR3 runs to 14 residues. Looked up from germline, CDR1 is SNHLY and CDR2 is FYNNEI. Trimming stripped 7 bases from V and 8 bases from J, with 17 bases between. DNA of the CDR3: TGTGCCAGCAACCAAGACAGGTTCACTGGGGAGCTGTTTTTT. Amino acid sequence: CASNQDRFTGELFF.

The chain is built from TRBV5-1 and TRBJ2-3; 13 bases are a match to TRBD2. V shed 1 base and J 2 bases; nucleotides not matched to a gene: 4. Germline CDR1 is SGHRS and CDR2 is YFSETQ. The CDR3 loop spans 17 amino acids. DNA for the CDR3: TGCGCCAGCAGCTTGCCGGGACTAGCGGGGACCACAGATACGCAGTATTTT. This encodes CASSLPGLAGTTDTQYF.

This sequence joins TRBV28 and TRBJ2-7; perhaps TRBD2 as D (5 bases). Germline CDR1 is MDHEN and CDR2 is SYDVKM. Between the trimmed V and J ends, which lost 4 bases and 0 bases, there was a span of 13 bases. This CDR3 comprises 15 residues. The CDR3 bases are TGTGCCAGCAGTTCTACGACGGAGGTCTCCTACGAGCAGTACTTC. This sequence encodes CASSSTTEVSYEQYF.

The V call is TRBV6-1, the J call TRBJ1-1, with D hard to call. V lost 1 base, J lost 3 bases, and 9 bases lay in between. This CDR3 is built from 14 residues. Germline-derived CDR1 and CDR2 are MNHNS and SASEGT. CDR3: CASSEDSLYTEAFF. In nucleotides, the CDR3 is TGTGCCAGCAGTGAAGACAGTCTTTACACTGAAGCTTTCTTT.

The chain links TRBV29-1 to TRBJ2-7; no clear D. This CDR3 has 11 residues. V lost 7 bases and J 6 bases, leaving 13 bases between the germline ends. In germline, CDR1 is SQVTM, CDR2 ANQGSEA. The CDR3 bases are TGCAGCGCAATGCTAGGCTCCGAGCAGTACTTC. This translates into CSAMLGSEQYF.

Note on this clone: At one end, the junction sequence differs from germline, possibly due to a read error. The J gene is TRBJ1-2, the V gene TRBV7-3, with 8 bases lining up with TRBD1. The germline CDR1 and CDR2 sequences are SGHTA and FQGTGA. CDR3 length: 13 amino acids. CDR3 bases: TGTGCCAGCAGCTTCTACCCCGGGACAGGCATAGCCTTC. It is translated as CASSFYPGTGIAF.

The CDR3 coding sequence is TGTGCCAGCAGCCCGCAAGTTGGCAACGAGCAGTACTTC. This encodes CASSPQVGNEQYF. The chain carries TRBV5-6 and TRBJ2-7, with no clear D. Germline-derived CDR1 and CDR2 are SGHDT and YYEEEE. Deletions cut 4 bases from V and 5 bases from J, with 13 bases between. There are 13 residues in the CDR3.